This is a list of T cell receptor beta chains from one sample in a study of neurological immune-mediated disorders. TCRdb reanalysed the 5' RACE reads using MiXCR and keeps one entry per CDR3 protein. The sample lists about 79,000 distinct CDR3 sequences, about 14% seen once, with under 7% in the top ten. The sequenced sample was PBMCs. The receptors come from a woman between 45 and 65 years old in good health. The CDR3 runs from the conserved cysteine through the conserved F or W. Fields, in order: CDR3 DNA, CDR3 protein, clone size, V gene, D gene, J gene. D genes are given only for firm matches. Not every row has a clone size; where given, it reads once, few, many or a size class.

CDR3 DNA: TGCGCCAGCAGCTTTGCCGGGACAGGCGGTGAGGGCTACACCTTC
CDR3 protein: CASSFAGTGGEGYTF
clone size: many
V gene: TRBV5-1
D gene: TRBD1
J gene: TRBJ1-2

CDR3 DNA: TGTGCCACCAGCAGAGATAGAGCGGAGGGGGGACGGCGAAACATTCAGTACTTC
CDR3 protein: CATSRDRAEGGRRNIQYF
clone size: many
V gene: TRBV15
D gene: NA
J gene: TRBJ2-4

CDR3 DNA: TGTGCCAGCAGTTATAAGACAGGAAGGGGGTCCTACGAGCAGTACTTC
CDR3 protein: CASSYKTGRGSYEQYF
clone size: many
V gene: TRBV28
D gene: NA
J gene: TRBJ2-7

CDR3 DNA: TGTGCCAGCAAGTCAGGGACCAACTATGGCTACACCTTC
CDR3 protein: CASKSGTNYGYTF
clone size: many
V gene: TRBV28
D gene: NA
J gene: TRBJ1-2

CDR3 DNA: TGCGCCAGCAGCCCTCATCGGGCGTCCGGGACAGACACTGAAGCTTTCTTT
CDR3 protein: CASSPHRASGTDTEAFF
clone size: many
V gene: TRBV5-1
D gene: TRBD1
J gene: TRBJ1-1

CDR3 DNA: NA
CDR3 protein: CASSQERPQDEQFFGPGTQYF
clone size: NA
V gene: TRBV4-2
D gene: NA
J gene: TRBJ2-3

CDR3 DNA: TGCAGCGTTAGCGGGGGCTCCCCCTACGAGCAGTACTTC
CDR3 protein: CSVSGGSPYEQYF
clone size: many
V gene: TRBV29-1
D gene: TRBD2
J gene: TRBJ2-7

CDR3 DNA: TGCAGTGCCCCAAAGAGCGGCTCCTACGAGCAGTACTTC
CDR3 protein: CSAPKSGSYEQYF
clone size: many
V gene: TRBV20-1
D gene: NA
J gene: TRBJ2-7

CDR3 DNA: TGTGCCAGCAGAGCAGGCGACCTGATAGCCAAAAACATTCAGTACTTC
CDR3 protein: CASRAGDLIAKNIQYF
clone size: many
V gene: TRBV7-9
D gene: NA
J gene: TRBJ2-4

CDR3 DNA: TGTGCCAGCAGCCCCAGGGCCAATGAGCAGTTCTTC
CDR3 protein: CASSPRANEQFF
clone size: few
V gene: TRBV3-1
D gene: NA
J gene: TRBJ2-1

CDR3 DNA: TGTGCCAGCAGCTTAGTGGGGGGTGAAGCTTTCTTT
CDR3 protein: CASSLVGGEAFF
clone size: NA
V gene: TRBV7-8
D gene: NA
J gene: TRBJ1-1

CDR3 DNA: TGTGCCAGCAGTTGGACAGGGGCGAACACTGAAGCTTTCTTT
CDR3 protein: CASSWTGANTEAFF
clone size: many
V gene: TRBV12-3/TRBV12-4
D gene: TRBD1
J gene: TRBJ1-1

CDR3 DNA: TGCAGTGCTGCGGACAGGGGCCGCAGGCAGCCCCAGCATTTT
CDR3 protein: CSAADRGRRQPQHF
clone size: many
V gene: TRBV20-1
D gene: TRBD1
J gene: TRBJ1-5

CDR3 DNA: TGTGCCAGCAGCCCCCGGAGAACAGGGGAGAACACTGAAGCTTTCTTT
CDR3 protein: CASSPRRTGENTEAFF
clone size: many
V gene: TRBV7-2
D gene: TRBD1
J gene: TRBJ1-1

CDR3 DNA: TGCGCCAGCAGCCCCGGCCTAGCGGGGGCCAATGAGCAGTTCTTC
CDR3 protein: CASSPGLAGANEQFF
clone size: many
V gene: TRBV5-1
D gene: TRBD2
J gene: TRBJ2-1

CDR3 DNA: TGTGCCAGCAGCTTAGTAGGTACAGGGTTTCAGAATGAGCAGTTCTTC
CDR3 protein: CASSLVGTGFQNEQFF
clone size: NA
V gene: TRBV7-2
D gene: NA
J gene: TRBJ2-1

CDR3 DNA: TGTGCCACCAGTGAACCCGGGACTTTCGAGCTGTTTTTT
CDR3 protein: CATSEPGTFELFF
clone size: many
V gene: TRBV24-1
D gene: NA
J gene: TRBJ2-2